This record concerns one T cell receptor (beta chain) sequence. This table comes from immunoSEQ multiplex PCR, and its TCRdb copy is limited to in-frame clones, with some not included. The sample yields 2 million to 2.5 million clones, approximately 93% seen once. This entry comes from a study of shared clonotypes between healthy human individuals. The V gene lost 5 bases and the J gene lost 2 bases, with 22 bases spanning the gap. Germline loops: CDR1 MDHEN, CDR2 SYDVKM. This CDR3 has 17 amino acids. The source material was naive CD4+ T cells from PBMCs. Specified subset: CD45RA+ positively selected. J is TRBJ2-7 and V is TRBV28; D is possibly TRBD2 (5 bases). The sequence was collected from a man between 18 and 29 years old in good health. Some clones in this sample may be carry-over from other donors' samples. The CDR3 reads CASSPSLRAGLTYEQYF. The CDR3 region has the DNA TGTGCCAGCAGTCCCAGCTTACGCGCGGGTCTGACCTACGAGCAGTACTTC.